The clone carrying this TCR beta chain was seen ten or more times. This record comes from a study of patients and donors after allogeneic stem cell transplantation. TCRdb used MiXCR to reprocess the RT-PCR reads, holding one entry per CDR3 protein. The data show 410,000 or so distinct CDR3 sequences, roughly 16% seen once. Germline V CDR1 and CDR2: SGHRS, YFSETQ. Trimming cost V 0 bases and J 1 base, with 4 bases left between them. The CDR3 runs to 13 residues. The receptor was derived from a human donor who was either an allogeneic HSCT recipient or a stem cell or donor lymphocyte infusion donor (not recorded which). It is not recorded whose cells these are; they may come from a transplant donor. The chain combines TRBV5-1 with TRBJ1-1; D gene ambiguous. The sequencing sample was made of blood, either unsorted or a sorted T cell fraction (not recorded which). The CDR3 loop reads CASSLVTNTEAFF. The CDR3 DNA is TGCGCCAGCAGCTTGGTAACGAACACTGAAGCTTTCTTT.